The clone carrying this T cell receptor (beta chain) was seen at least ten times. Antigen specificity is unknown. Arm-PCR of CDR3 regions and iRepertoire HTBI primers were used to build TCR beta libraries. MiXCR, run by TCRdb on the multiplex PCR reads, gives a single entry per CDR3 protein. The sample lists hundreds of thousands of distinct CDR3 sequences, more than 15% seen once, with roughly 25% in the top ten. Time point here: newly diagnosed GD, antithyroid drugs for less than 3 months. PBMCs were the source of the RNA used for TCR sequencing. These data come from a study of regulatory T cells in long-lasting Graves disease. Study-level findings and limits: Persistent Graves' patients showed less TCR diversity than newly diagnosed patients showed.

This CDR3 contains 13 residues. Germline V gene lookup returns CDR1 LGHDT and CDR2 YNNKEL (reference sequence). V was trimmed by 1 base and J by 8 bases, leaving 11 bases between them. The same data also went into a second study, on T cells in Graves' hyperthyroidism and ophthalmopathy.

The clonotype originates from a woman aged 35-65 years with Graves disease. Sequenced here: peripheral blood mononuclear cells (PBMCs), sampled at new diagnosis, from a patient treated with antithyroid drugs. The V call is TRBV3-1, the J call TRBJ1-2; D remains ambiguous. CDR3: CASSQGSGGGYTF. The DNA for the CDR3 is TGTGCCAGCAGCCAAGGCAGTGGAGGGGGCTACACCTTC.